The clone carrying this TCR beta chain appeared many times. These data are taken from a study of identical twins. CDR3 length equals 14 residues. Trimming removed 1 base from V and 0 bases from J, with 3 bases in between. Germline V CDR1 and CDR2: SEHNR, FQNEAQ (reference sequence). TCRdb recomputed calls from the 5' RACE reads with MiXCR, one row per CDR3 protein. This table has about 150,000 distinct CDR3 sequences, under 4.5% appearing once. The sequenced material came from memory T cells sorted from blood. V is TRBV7-9 and J is TRBJ2-2; D gene unclear. The TCR originated in a man aged 18 to 29 in good health. CDR3 sequence (DNA): TGTGCCAGCAGCTTAGATTCGAACACCGGGGAGCTGTTTTTT. It specifies CASSLDSNTGELFF.